This T cell receptor (beta chain) was identified in a study of blood T cell repertoires in COVID-19. At the level of the study: The cDNA or gDNA used as material had been derived from T cells, B-cell-depleted T cells, or PBMCs.

TCRdb keeps only in-frame clones here, not all; method: immunoSEQ multiplex PCR. The table lists over 250,000 clones, approximately 91% of them singletons. The germline V gene has CDR1 LNHDA and CDR2 SQIVND (reference sequence). Between the trimmed V and J ends, which lost 5 bases and 4 bases, there was a span of 11 bases. The CDR3 loop spans 13 amino acids. The J gene is TRBJ1-2, the V gene TRBV19, with D maybe TRBD1 (5 bases). Sequences were obtained from peripheral blood. The sequence was collected from a man aged 45 to 65 with acute or convalescent COVID-19. Written as DNA, the CDR3 is TGTGCCAGTAGTCCCAGGGTGGGCTATGGCTACACCTTC. This encodes CASSPRVGYGYTF. Variable domain in full (rest from reference TRBV19 and TRBJ1-2): DGGITQSPKYLFRKEGQNVTLSCEQNLNHDAMYWYRQDPGQGLRLIYYSQIVNDFQKGDIAEGYSVSREKKESFPLTVTSAQKNPTAFYLCASSPRVGYGYTFGSGTRLTVV.